The T cell receptor (beta chain) under discussion was sequenced for a study of blood T cell repertoires in COVID-19. Profiling relied on immunoSEQ multiplex PCR, and the TCRdb table lists in-frame clones only, not all of them. This sample yields 390,000 or so clones, of which 75% to 90% are seen a single time; 5% to 6% belongs to the top ten. The V gene lost 1 base and the J gene lost 1 base, with 7 bases spanning the gap. The length of the CDR3 is 14 residues. The germline V gene encodes CDR1 SGHRS and CDR2 YFSETQ. Clinical history as reported by participants underpinned cohort assignment. The source of this sequence is a woman aged 50 to 60 who had recovered from COVID-19. This chain connects TRBV5-1 to TRBJ2-3; D is perhaps TRBD2 (5 bases). Source material: PBMCs or T cells enriched from blood (not recorded which). The CDR3 region has the DNA TGCGCCAGCAGCTTGTTCGGGGGCACAGATACGCAGTATTTT. It specifies CASSLFGGTDTQYF.